Below, 32 T cell receptor beta chains from the same sample are listed, as sequenced in a study of blood T cell repertoires in COVID-19. Sequencing used immunoSEQ multiplex PCR; TCRdb keeps in-frame clones, though not all of them. Here the sample spans some 330,000 clones, over 75% being singletons. The sample comprised PBMCs or T cells enriched from blood (not recorded which). Receptors were obtained from a man aged 35 to 55 in a cohort exposed to, infected with or recovered from COVID-19 (not recorded which).

V usage is TRBV27 and J usage is TRBJ2-1; TRBD2 matches 11 bases. CDR1 MNHEY and CDR2 SMNVEV come from the germline V gene (reference sequence). The CDR3 is 17 residues long. After removal of 0 bases from V and 4 bases from J, the junction contained 5 bases not matched to a gene. Written as DNA, the CDR3 is TGTGCCAGCAGTTTATCCCCGACTAGCGGGATATACAATGAGCAGTTCTTC. It yields the protein CASSLSPTSGIYNEQFF.

This sequence joins TRBV10-3 and TRBJ2-7; perhaps TRBD1 as D (5 bases). This CDR3 spans 11 amino acids. With 11 bases removed from V and 4 bases from J, the gap between germline ends came to 12 bases. Germline V lookup: CDR1 ENHRY, CDR2 SYGVKD. CDR3 nucleotides: TGTGCCTCGGGTCAGGGATACGAGCAGTACTTC. Translated, it gives CASGQGYEQYF.

The V and J genes are TRBV28 and TRBJ2-7; 9 bases line up with TRBD2. Germline V gene data show CDR1 as MDHEN and CDR2 as SYDVKM. This CDR3 region has 17 residues. The V and J ends lost 2 bases and 3 bases, in that order; junction bases with no gene match: 11. CDR3 nucleotides: TGTGCCAGCAGTTTACGCCTAGCGGGGACCTCTGACTACGAGCAGTACTTC. It codes for CASSLRLAGTSDYEQYF. Full variable domain (remainder filled in from reference TRBV28 and TRBJ2-7): DVKVTQSSRYLVKRTGEKVFLECVQDMDHENMFWYRQDPGLGLRLIYFSYDVKMKEKGDIPEGYSVSREKKERFSLILESASTNQTSMYLCASSLRLAGTSDYEQYFGPGTRLTVT.

The CDR3 loop reads CASSPTSAYNEQFF. The DNA of the CDR3 is TGTGCCAGCTCACCCACTAGCGCGTACAATGAGCAGTTCTTC. V is TRBV18 and J is TRBJ2-1; 7 bases agree with TRBD2. This CDR3 is 14 amino acids long. V shed 3 bases, J shed 4 bases, and the junction held 3 bases outside the gene matches. Germline-derived CDR1 and CDR2 are KGHSH and LQKENI.

The chain employs TRBV5-1 and TRBJ1-2; 12 nucleotides line up with TRBD1. The CDR3 loop spans 15 amino acids. Germline V gives CDR1 SGHRS, CDR2 YFSETQ. With 4 bases clipped from V and 4 bases from J, the junction kept 5 bases outside the gene matches. This CDR3 is CASSVGQGAGYGYTF. CDR3 coding DNA: TGCGCCAGCAGCGTGGGACAGGGGGCCGGCTATGGCTACACCTTC. The full variable domain, completed using reference TRBV5-1 and TRBJ1-2, is KAGVTQTPRYLIKTRGQQVTLSCSPISGHRSVSWYQQTPGQGLQFLFEYFSETQRNKGNFPGRFSGRQFSNSRSEMNVSTLELGDSALYLCASSVGQGAGYGYTFGSGTRLTVV.

The chain combines TRBV30 with TRBJ2-3, with D perhaps TRBD2 (5 bases). Trimming took off 8 bases at V and 0 bases at J, with 18 bases between the two ends. Germline V gene lookup returns CDR1 GTSNPN and CDR2 SVGIG (reference sequence). This CDR3 is 15 amino acids long. The CDR3, as DNA: TGTGCCGCTGCCAGCGGTCTCCGAAGCACAGATACGCAGTATTTT. It yields the protein CAAASGLRSTDTQYF.

This clone was seen only once. J is TRBJ2-7 and V is TRBV4-2; 12 bases are shared with TRBD2. The CDR3 extends over 18 amino acids. The trim removed 0 bases at V and 1 base at J, leaving 7 bases unmatched. The V gene's germline CDR1 is LGHNA and CDR2 YNFKEQ. CDR3 sequence: CASSQDLAGGIASYEQYF. CDR3 sequence (DNA): TGTGCCAGCAGCCAAGACCTAGCGGGAGGGATAGCTTCCTACGAGCAGTACTTC.

The rearrangement joins TRBV7-9 to TRBJ1-6; no definite D call. Trimming shortened V by 2 bases and J by 8 bases, and 7 bases separated the two germline ends. Germline V CDR1 and CDR2: SEHNR, FQNEAQ (reference sequence). The CDR3 runs 13 residues. The CDR3 nucleotides read TGTGCCAGCAGCTTACTCGGGGATTCACCCCTCCACTTT. Amino acids: CASSLLGDSPLHF.

This chain links TRBV10-1 with TRBJ1-1, with 8 positions matching TRBD1. The CDR3 runs to 16 residues. CDR1 is WNHNN and CDR2 is SYGVQD in the germline V gene (reference sequence). With 0 bases clipped from V and 3 bases from J, the junction kept 6 bases outside the gene matches. In DNA form, the CDR3 reads TGCGCCAGCAGTGAGTCCCCAGGGGGCAAAGACACTGAAGCTTTCTTT. It is translated as CASSESPGGKDTEAFF.

The rearrangement uses TRBV5-1 and TRBJ1-4; TRBD1 agrees at 7 bases. Germline V lookup: CDR1 SGHRS, CDR2 YFSETQ. The CDR3 has 15 amino acids. V trimming: 0 bases; J trimming: 8 bases; junction bases outside the gene matches: 7. CDR3 sequence: CASSLAEGAEEKLFF. CDR3 DNA sequence: TGCGCCAGCAGCTTGGCCGAGGGGGCTGAGGAAAAACTGTTTTTT. The whole variable domain, remainder taken from reference TRBV5-1 and TRBJ1-4, is KAGVTQTPRYLIKTRGQQVTLSCSPISGHRSVSWYQQTPGQGLQFLFEYFSETQRNKGNFPGRFSGRQFSNSRSEMNVSTLELGDSALYLCASSLAEGAEEKLFFGSGTQLSVL.

Only a few counts were recorded for this clone. CDR3 in DNA: TGTGCCTGGGCGACAGACCCCACTTTCTATGGCTACACCTTC. This translates into CAWATDPTFYGYTF. The chain is built from TRBV30 and TRBJ1-2; perhaps TRBD1 as D (5 bases). Trimming removed 5 bases at V and 4 bases at J, with 17 bases between. Germline loops: CDR1 GTSNPN, CDR2 SVGIG (reference sequence). The CDR3 has 14 amino acids.

J is TRBJ2-7 and V is TRBV25-1, with 10 bases aligning to TRBD1. The CDR3 consists of 14 residues. V lost 4 bases, J lost 7 bases, and 7 bases stayed unmatched. Germline loops: CDR1 MGHDK, CDR2 SYGVNS. This CDR3 is CASSGTGGLREQYF. The DNA for the CDR3 is TGTGCCAGCAGTGGGACAGGGGGACTAAGGGAGCAGTACTTC.

The chain has TRBV19 and TRBJ2-1; TRBD2 matches 14 bases. The V segment lost 5 bases and the J segment 9 bases; nucleotides outside the gene matches: 9. Germline V gene data show CDR1 as LNHDA and CDR2 as SQIVND (reference sequence). This CDR3 region has 16 residues. CDR3 in DNA: TGTGCCAGTAGTCACAAAGGGACTAGCGGGAGCGGTGAGCAGTTCTTC. It yields the protein CASSHKGTSGSGEQFF.

The chain couples TRBV6-6 to TRBJ2-1; no reliable D call. CDR1 and CDR2 (germline): MNHNY, SVGAGI (reference sequence). V shed 0 bases and J shed 7 bases, with 10 bases lying between them. This CDR3 is 14 amino acids long. CDR3 in DNA: TGTGCCAGCAGTTACTCGACTGGTGAAAATGAGCAGTTCTTC. It translates to CASSYSTGENEQFF.

The chain joins TRBV19 to TRBJ1-2; 8 positions agree with TRBD1. Germline CDR1 and CDR2: LNHDA and SQIVND (reference sequence). V shed 10 bases, J shed 7 bases, and the junction held 8 bases outside the gene matches. The CDR3 contains 12 residues. This CDR3 reads CATQGAMTGYTF. The CDR3 nucleotides are TGTGCCACTCAGGGGGCGATGACTGGCTACACCTTC. The entire variable domain, with the rest obtained from reference TRBV19 and TRBJ1-2, is as follows: DGGITQSPKYLFRKEGQNVTLSCEQNLNHDAMYWYRQDPGQGLRLIYYSQIVNDFQKGDIAEGYSVSREKKESFPLTVTSAQKNPTAFYLCATQGAMTGYTFGSGTRLTVV.

The V gene is TRBV18, the J gene TRBJ2-5; 9 bases are a match to TRBD1. The CDR3 has 14 residues. Per the germline V gene, CDR1 is KGHSH and CDR2 is LQKENI. Trimming at V came to 4 bases and at J to 7 bases, leaving 7 bases not matched to a gene. Here the CDR3 reads CASSQPGQGGTQYF. The CDR3 DNA reads as TGTGCCAGCTCACAACCGGGACAGGGTGGGACCCAGTACTTC.

The chain carries TRBV7-9 and TRBJ1-1, with D possibly being TRBD1 (5 bases). The CDR3 totals 15 residues. Trimming left V 5 bases short and J 4 bases short, with 17 bases between. Germline assignment: CDR1 SEHNR and CDR2 FQNEAQ (reference sequence). CDR3 sequence reads: CASSPWGGKATEAFF. For the CDR3, the DNA is TGTGCCAGCAGCCCCTGGGGCGGGAAGGCCACTGAAGCTTTCTTT.

The rearrangement joins TRBV6-2 or TRBV6-3 to TRBJ1-1; D not certain. There are 12 residues in the CDR3. Germline V gene lookup returns CDR1 MNHEY and CDR2 SVGEGT. Trimming shortened V by 0 bases and J by 5 bases, and 4 bases separated the two germline ends. The CDR3 DNA is TGTGCCAGCAGTTACTCCCAGACTGAAGCTTTCTTT. Protein: CASSYSQTEAFF.

As for this clone: This CDR3 is also generated by other DNA sequences in the sample. The chain employs TRBV9 and TRBJ1-1, with D perhaps TRBD1 (6 bases). V lost 4 bases and J lost 4, with 14 bases in between. Germline V gene data show CDR1 as SGDLS and CDR2 as YYNGEE. This CDR3 is 14 amino acids long. The CDR3 spells CASSPQGIGTEAFF. CDR3 in DNA: TGTGCCAGCAGCCCACAGGGTATAGGCACTGAAGCTTTCTTT.

The chain has TRBV5-6 and TRBJ1-1, with TRBD1 matching over 12 bases. Trimming cost V 3 bases and J 10 bases; bases outside gene matches: 7. Germline CDR1 reads SGHDT; CDR2 reads YYEEEE. This CDR3 comprises 14 residues. The chain's CDR3 is CASSSPGQGAGAFF. CDR3 nucleotides: TGTGCCAGCAGCTCGCCGGGACAGGGGGCTGGAGCTTTCTTT.

The rearrangement links TRBV9 to TRBJ2-2; 9 bases align to TRBD1. CDR3 length: 15 amino acids. J lost 7 bases, V lost 0 bases, and 4 bases had no gene match. CDR1 and CDR2 from the germline V gene are SGDLS and YYNGEE. This CDR3 reads CASSVVGTGIGELFF. CDR3 nucleotide sequence: TGTGCCAGCAGCGTAGTTGGGACAGGGATCGGGGAGCTGTTTTTT.

The chain links TRBV5-4 to TRBJ2-7, with D perhaps matching TRBD2 (5 bases). Trimming cost V 0 bases and J 1 base, with 11 bases left between them. The CDR3 is made up of 15 amino acids. The germline CDR1 and CDR2 sequences are SGHNT and YYREEE (reference sequence). CDR3 bases: TGTGCCAGCAGCTTGGCGGTGGGCGGGTCCTACGAGCAGTACTTC. It encodes CASSLAVGGSYEQYF.

The CDR3 region is CASSLARGNTEAFF. The CDR3 bases are TGCGCCAGCAGCTTGGCCAGGGGGAACACTGAAGCTTTCTTT. The V and J genes are TRBV5-1 and TRBJ1-1; D may be TRBD1 (6 bases). The ends were cut back, 0 bases at V and 1 base at J, with 7 bases in the middle. This CDR3 comprises 14 residues. The germline gives CDR1 SGHRS, CDR2 YFSETQ.

This chain links TRBV6-4 with TRBJ1-4; 11 bases align to TRBD1. The CDR3 totals 18 residues. V gave up 4 bases and J gave up 4 bases; unmatched junction bases: 11. Germline loops: CDR1 MRHNA, CDR2 SNTAGT. The CDR3 nucleotides are TGTGCCAGCAGTGCCCCGGGACAGGGGGACTTTGGTAATGAAAAACTGTTTTTT. It specifies CASSAPGQGDFGNEKLFF.

V and J are TRBV18 and TRBJ1-6; D ambiguous. The length of the CDR3 is 18 residues. Germline CDR1 reads KGHSH; CDR2 reads LQKENI. Trimming removed 2 bases from V and 0 bases from J, with 14 bases in between. The chain's CDR3 is CASSPIYGQSSYNSPLHF. The DNA of the CDR3 is TGTGCCAGCTCACCAATCTATGGGCAAAGCTCCTATAATTCACCCCTCCACTTT.

This clone was detected a few times. This chain joins TRBV19 and TRBJ1-1; no clear D gene. In germline, CDR1 is LNHDA, CDR2 SQIVND (reference sequence). The CDR3 totals 13 residues. With 5 bases removed from V and 3 bases from J, the gap between germline ends came to 10 bases. The DNA of the CDR3 is TGTGCCAGTAGTCACAAGGGAGACACTGAAGCTTTCTTT. Protein: CASSHKGDTEAFF.

The chain is built from TRBV30 and TRBJ2-1; D not resolved. CDR1 GTSNPN and CDR2 SVGIG come from the germline V gene (reference sequence). V was trimmed by 0 bases and J by 1 base, leaving 10 bases between them. The CDR3 extends over 15 amino acids. The CDR3 loop reads CAWSVGSNSYNEQFF. CDR3 in DNA: TGTGCCTGGAGTGTCGGTTCGAATTCCTACAATGAGCAGTTCTTC.

The chain has TRBV6-6 and TRBJ1-1; maybe TRBD1 (5 bases). Germline V lookup: CDR1 MNHNY, CDR2 SVGAGI (reference sequence). The CDR3 runs to 14 residues. V was shortened by 0 bases and J by 3 bases, with 8 bases between the two germline ends. CDR3 amino acids: CASSYSGRDTEAFF. For the CDR3, the DNA is TGTGCCAGCAGTTACTCGGGCAGGGACACTGAAGCTTTCTTT.

The genes are TRBV30 and TRBJ1-6; D perhaps matches TRBD1 (6 bases). Germline CDR1 is GTSNPN and CDR2 is SVGIG (reference sequence). V lost 3 bases and J 6 bases, leaving 6 bases between the germline ends. The CDR3 length is 12 residues. CDR3 in amino acids: CAWRQGNSPLHF. CDR3 coding DNA: TGTGCCTGGAGACAGGGTAATTCACCCCTCCACTTT.

This clone was counted only a few times. The genes are TRBV29-1 and TRBJ2-2, with TRBD2 as a possible D gene (5 bases). This CDR3 is 18 amino acids long. CDR1 is SQVTM and CDR2 is ANQGSEA in the germline V gene. Trimming stripped 6 bases from V and 6 bases from J, with 29 bases between. CDR3 in amino acids: CSVAETDVAGHYPGELFF. In DNA, the CDR3 is TGCAGCGTGGCTGAAACTGACGTGGCGGGCCACTATCCCGGGGAGCTGTTTTTT.

The chain uses TRBV28 and TRBJ1-5; 8 nucleotides agree with TRBD1. Germline CDR1 reads MDHEN; CDR2 reads SYDVKM. The ends lost 7 bases at V and 2 bases at J; junction bases unmatched: 7. This CDR3 comprises 15 residues. This CDR3 reads CASNQGAGGNQPQHF. The CDR3 DNA follows: TGTGCCAGCAATCAGGGGGCCGGTGGCAATCAGCCCCAGCATTTT. Combining the CDR3 with reference TRBV28 and TRBJ1-5 gives the whole variable domain DVKVTQSSRYLVKRTGEKVFLECVQDMDHENMFWYRQDPGLGLRLIYFSYDVKMKEKGDIPEGYSVSREKKERFSLILESASTNQTSMYLCASNQGAGGNQPQHFGDGTRLSIL.

The chain is built from TRBV29-1 and TRBJ2-7; 11 bases align to TRBD1. The CDR3 spans 13 residues. The V gene end was trimmed by 6 bases and the J gene end by 4 bases; junction bases not matched to a gene: 5. Germline V lookup: CDR1 SQVTM, CDR2 ANQGSEA. The CDR3 region is CSVEGQGGYEQYF. The DNA of the CDR3 is TGCAGCGTCGAGGGACAGGGGGGGTACGAGCAGTACTTC.